The 23 T cell receptor beta chains below come from one sample, sequenced in a study of blood T cell repertoires in COVID-19 (TCRdb year 2020). The library relied on the immunoSEQ multiplex PCR assay. This is the immuneACCESS table as TCRdb keeps it, with only in-frame sequences that have V and J called. A part of the clones is gone; compared with another copy, unresolved V genes explain less than half, and the rest is unexplained. The sample table contains fewer than 300,000 clones; only one count was recorded for approximately 90% of them. Together, the top ten hold over 5.5% of the sample. The source material was peripheral blood. The receptors were gathered from a woman between 45 and 60 years old with COVID-19, enrolled during active disease.

This chain uses TRBV7-8 with TRBJ1-1, with unresolved D. Germline lookup yields CDR1 SGHVS and CDR2 FQNEAQ. V shed 0 bases and J shed 6 bases, with 5 bases lying between them. The CDR3 has 12 amino acids. CDR3 residues: CASSLAHPEAFF. In DNA, the CDR3 is TGTGCCAGCAGCTTAGCCCATCCTGAAGCTTTCTTT.

The genes are TRBV18 and TRBJ2-7; possibly TRBD1 for D (5 bases). Germline assignment: CDR1 KGHSH and CDR2 LQKENI. V lost 3 bases and J 2 bases, leaving 14 bases between the germline ends. The CDR3 runs to 15 residues. Written as DNA, the CDR3 is TGTGCCAGCTCACCTGGGGCTTACGGAACCTACGAGCAGTACTTC. This gives the protein CASSPGAYGTYEQYF.

V gene TRBV5-4 combines with J gene TRBJ2-2; weak D call: TRBD1 (6 bases). V lost 6 bases to trimming and J lost 7 bases, with 19 bases between them. CDR3 length equals 15 residues. The germline V gene encodes CDR1 SGHNT and CDR2 YYREEE (reference sequence). The CDR3 spells CASTPSREGGGELFF. The DNA for the CDR3 is TGTGCCAGCACCCCATCGAGGGAAGGGGGCGGGGAGCTGTTTTTT.

CDR3 nucleotides: TGCAGTGCCGTAACAGGGGATACGCAGTATTTT. Protein: CSAVTGDTQYF. The chain combines TRBV20-1 with TRBJ2-3, with D possibly being TRBD1 (6 bases). Between the trimmed V and J ends, which lost 6 bases and 6 bases, there was a span of 10 bases. This CDR3 contains 11 residues. Germline V gives CDR1 DFQATT, CDR2 SNEGSKA (reference sequence).

This sequence joins TRBV27 and TRBJ2-7; 8 bases match TRBD2. Germline lookup yields CDR1 MNHEY and CDR2 SMNVEV (reference sequence). V shed 6 bases, J shed 7 bases, and the junction held 5 bases outside the gene matches. The CDR3 is 12 residues long. CDR3 in DNA: TGTGCCAGCAGACATACTAGCGGTGAGCAGTACTTC. This codes for CASRHTSGEQYF.

J is TRBJ1-3 and V is TRBV7-9, with 8 positions matching TRBD1. The junction had 5 bases not matched to a gene; V was cut back by 3 bases and J by 4 bases. Germline V gives CDR1 SEHNR, CDR2 FQNEAQ (reference sequence). There are 15 residues in the CDR3. The CDR3 nucleotides read TGTGCCAGCAGCTTGAAGGGGACAGGCGGAAACACCATATATTTT. Protein product: CASSLKGTGGNTIYF.

This chain connects TRBV6-5 to TRBJ1-1; D not resolved. Looked up from germline, CDR1 is MNHEY and CDR2 is SVGAGI. The ends were cut back, 6 bases at V and 2 bases at J, with 16 bases in the middle. The CDR3 covers 15 residues. This chain's CDR3 is CASSPILFRNTEAFF. The CDR3 DNA is TGTGCCAGCAGCCCCATCCTTTTTAGAAACACTGAAGCTTTCTTT.

This CDR3 is CAWTGIRLTYEQYF. The CDR3, as DNA: TGTGCCTGGACGGGGATTCGGCTGACCTACGAGCAGTACTTC. The V and J genes are TRBV30 and TRBJ2-7; D may be TRBD2 (5 bases). CDR3 length: 14 amino acids. V was shortened by 4 bases and J by 2 bases, with 15 bases between the two germline ends. Per the germline V gene, CDR1 is GTSNPN and CDR2 is SVGIG (reference sequence).

This clone was detected only once. The V and J genes are TRBV21-1 and TRBJ1-5; the table's TRBD1 call for D was not verified on the DNA. TRBV21-1 is assigned pseudogene status. The CDR3 covers 15 residues. CDR3 coding DNA: TGTGCCAGCAGCCCACAATTGCAGGGGGATCAGCCCCAGCATTTT. This sequence encodes CASSPQLQGDQPQHF.

The CDR3, as DNA: TGTGCCAGCAGTTACGGGCAGGACTGGGACAAAAACATTCAGTACTTC. Translation: CASSYGQDWDKNIQYF. The chain links TRBV6-6 to TRBJ2-4, with D possibly matching TRBD2 (5 bases). The CDR3 covers 16 residues. CDR1 and CDR2 from the germline V gene are MNHNY and SVGAGI (reference sequence). Trimming took 2 bases from V and 3 from J, leaving 14 bases between them.

This chain links TRBV5-1 with TRBJ2-2; 8 positions agree with TRBD1. J lost 2 bases, V lost 4 bases, and 4 bases had no gene match. Germline lookup yields CDR1 SGHRS and CDR2 YFSETQ. CDR3 length equals 15 residues. CDR3 DNA sequence: TGCGCCAGCAGCATCGACAGGGGAAACACCGGGGAGCTGTTTTTT. Protein sequence: CASSIDRGNTGELFF.

CDR3 nucleotides: TGTGCCACCGCGCGGCAGGGTGGAGAGACCCAGTACTTC. Encoded protein: CATARQGGETQYF. The genes are TRBV15 and TRBJ2-5; D perhaps matches TRBD1 (5 bases). Trimming took 8 bases from V and 4 from J, leaving 14 bases between them. Germline CDR1 LNHNV, CDR2 YYDKDF (reference sequence). The CDR3 totals 13 residues. Full variable domain (remainder filled in from reference TRBV15 and TRBJ2-5): DAMVIQNPRYQVTQFGKPVTLSCSQTLNHNVMYWYQQKSSQAPKLLFHYYDKDFNNEADTPDNFQSRRPNTSFCFLDIRSPGLGDTAMYLCATARQGGETQYFGPGTRLLVL.

The chain recombines TRBV11-2 with TRBJ2-1; D ambiguous. The CDR3 extends over 13 amino acids. V gave up 4 bases and J gave up 7 bases, with 11 bases separating them. Germline V gene lookup returns CDR1 SGHAT and CDR2 FQNNGV. In DNA, the CDR3 is TGTGCCAGCAGCTCCGGGTCGTTTAATGAGCAGTTCTTC. It specifies CASSSGSFNEQFF.

J is TRBJ1-3 and V is TRBV5-6; D is unresolved. Per germline, CDR1 SGHDT and CDR2 YYEEEE. The CDR3 spans 16 residues. The V end lost 0 bases, the J end lost 4 bases, and 14 bases lay between the germline ends. CDR3 bases: TGTGCCAGCAGCTTGGGTAGCGGGCAGCTCGGAAACACCATATATTTT. Its protein is CASSLGSGQLGNTIYF.

V gene TRBV10-3 combines with J gene TRBJ2-2, with 9 bases lining up with TRBD2. The CDR3 contains 15 residues. V trimming: 10 bases; J trimming: 6 bases; junction bases outside the gene matches: 12. CDR1 and CDR2 (germline): ENHRY, SYGVKD. The CDR3 loop reads CASGRARGASGELFF. The DNA of the CDR3 is TGTGCCAGCGGGAGGGCAAGGGGCGCCTCCGGGGAGCTGTTTTTT.

This sequence joins TRBV7-8 and TRBJ2-2; 11 bases align to TRBD1. This CDR3 is built from 17 residues. V lost 4 bases, J lost 4 bases, and 8 bases stayed unmatched. Per the germline V gene, CDR1 is SGHVS and CDR2 is FQNEAQ. The CDR3 DNA reads TGTGCCAGCAGCTCCCGGGACAGGGGGAGTGGCACCGGGGAGCTGTTTTTT. Its translation: CASSSRDRGSGTGELFF.

The CDR3 here is CASSGGARFGEKLFF. As DNA, the CDR3 is TGTGCCAGCAGCGGCGGAGCGAGATTTGGGGAAAAACTGTTTTTT. The rearrangement uses TRBV7-9 and TRBJ1-4; D gene unclear. Germline-derived CDR1 and CDR2 are SEHNR and FQNEAQ (reference sequence). V was shortened by 5 bases and J by 8 bases, with 18 bases between the two germline ends. The CDR3 covers 15 residues.

The gene calls are TRBV5-1 and TRBJ1-2, with a weak D call TRBD1 (6 bases). From germline, CDR1 is SGHRS and CDR2 YFSETQ. Trimming took 2 bases from V and 1 from J, leaving 9 bases between them. The CDR3 contains 14 residues. CDR3 sequence: CASSFRTDNYGYTF. DNA of the CDR3: TGCGCCAGCAGCTTTCGGACAGATAACTATGGCTACACCTTC.

The rearrangement uses TRBV2 and TRBJ2-5; TRBD2 aligns across 10 bases. This CDR3 is built from 15 residues. The junction had 9 bases not matched to a gene; V was cut back by 6 bases and J by 5 bases. Germline values: CDR1 SNHLY, CDR2 FYNNEI. The CDR3 is CASSLSGRAGETQYF. CDR3 in DNA: TGTGCCAGCAGCCTCAGCGGGAGGGCGGGTGAGACCCAGTACTTC.

In this sample, this clone turned up once. This chain connects TRBV10-1 to TRBJ2-3, with TRBD1 as a possible D gene (6 bases). Germline CDR1 and CDR2: WNHNN and SYGVQD (reference sequence). The CDR3 sequence is 13 residues long. Trimming shortened V by 6 bases and J by 1 base, and 8 bases separated the two germline ends. CDR3 nucleotides: TGCGCCAGCAGGGGGGCAGGCACAGATACGCAGTATTTT. Its translation is CASRGAGTDTQYF.

The V call is TRBV19, the J call TRBJ1-1; a weak D match, TRBD1 (6 bases). This CDR3 contains 14 residues. Trimming took 6 bases from V and 7 from J, leaving 18 bases between them. Germline CDR1 and CDR2: LNHDA and SQIVND (reference sequence). The CDR3 reads CASSPFSKGVEAFF. In DNA form, the CDR3 reads TGTGCCAGTAGCCCTTTTTCTAAGGGGGTTGAAGCTTTCTTT.

The chain recombines TRBV5-1 with TRBJ2-5, with 10 positions matching TRBD2. Germline CDR1 and CDR2: SGHRS and YFSETQ. The CDR3 sequence is 14 residues long. Trimming took 4 bases from V and 10 from J; bases not matched to a gene: 10. CDR3 bases: TGCGCCAGCAGCGTTTCTAGCGGGAGTAGTGGCCAGTACTTC. It encodes CASSVSSGSSGQYF.

The V call is TRBV10-3, the J call TRBJ1-2; 10 bases map to TRBD1. The germline gives CDR1 ENHRY, CDR2 SYGVKD. The CDR3 loop spans 15 amino acids. V dropped 4 bases and J dropped 2; count of bases not matched to a gene: 4. CDR3 nucleotide sequence: TGTGCCATCAGTGGGTTGACAGGGGGCAACTATGGCTACACCTTC. Translating it yields CAISGLTGGNYGYTF.